The subject of this entry is one TCR beta chain. Its antigen is still unknown. Profiling relied on immunoSEQ multiplex PCR, and the TCRdb table lists in-frame clones only, not all of them. Of 68,000 or so clones listed, approximately 70% were seen once; the top ten hold about 5.7%. The entry originates in a study of cytotoxic CD8 clonotypes in ibrutinib-treated CLL. Study at large: Responses comprised around 24 partial and 2 complete; at median around 67 months, roughly 15 remained remitted and about twelve progressed. Across samples, productive templates numbered approximately 260,000 and productive rearrangements reached approximately 94,000 on average. General study results and limits: Lymph node repertoires were not studied, and sampling times were unmatched. An increase in clonality occurred at ibrutinib response, followed by a return toward baseline at progression.

The CDR3 runs to 15 residues. The chain links TRBV21-1 to TRBJ2-1. TRBV21-1 corresponds to a pseudogene. This receptor was obtained from a human donor with chronic lymphocytic leukemia. Sequenced here: PBMCs, sampled after 12 months of ibrutinib treatment. This chain's CDR3 is CASSKGGDSYNEQFF. CDR3 DNA sequence: TGTGCCAGCAGCAAAGGAGGGGATTCCTACAATGAGCAGTTCTTC.